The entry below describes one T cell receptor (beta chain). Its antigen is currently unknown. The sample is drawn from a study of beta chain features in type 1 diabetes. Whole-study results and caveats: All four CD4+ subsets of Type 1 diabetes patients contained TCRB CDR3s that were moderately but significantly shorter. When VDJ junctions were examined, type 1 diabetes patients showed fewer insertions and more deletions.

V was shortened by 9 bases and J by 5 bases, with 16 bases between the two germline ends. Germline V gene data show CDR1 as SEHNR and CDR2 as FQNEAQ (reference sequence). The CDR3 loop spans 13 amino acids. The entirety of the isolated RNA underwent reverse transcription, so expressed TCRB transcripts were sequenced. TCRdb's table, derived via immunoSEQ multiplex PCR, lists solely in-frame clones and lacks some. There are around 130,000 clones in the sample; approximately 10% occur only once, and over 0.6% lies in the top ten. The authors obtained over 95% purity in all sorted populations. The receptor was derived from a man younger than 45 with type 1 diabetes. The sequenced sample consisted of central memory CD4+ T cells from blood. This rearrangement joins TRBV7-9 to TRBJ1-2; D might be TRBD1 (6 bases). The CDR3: CASGTGSFYGYTF. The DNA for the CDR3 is TGTGCCAGTGGAACAGGGTCGTTTTATGGCTACACCTTC. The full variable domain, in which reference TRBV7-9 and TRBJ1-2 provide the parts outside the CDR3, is DTGVSQNPRHKITKRGQNVTFRCDPISEHNRLYWYRQTLGQGPEFLTYFQNEAQLEKSRLLSDRFSAERPKGSFSTLEIQRTEQGDSAMYLCASGTGSFYGYTFGSGTRLTVV.